The 22 T cell receptor beta chains presented below share a single source sample, sequenced in a study of blood T cell repertoires in COVID-19. Method: immunoSEQ multiplex PCR; TCRdb's copy keeps in-frame clones and lacks some. The sample records roughly 280,000 clones, roughly 90% being singletons. The sample taken for sequencing was peripheral blood. These TCRs come from a woman between 50 and 59 years old who had recovered from COVID-19.

The chain carries TRBV28 and TRBJ1-5, with TRBD1 matching over 9 bases. The trim removed 2 bases at V and 6 bases at J, leaving 8 bases unmatched. Germline values: CDR1 MDHEN, CDR2 SYDVKM. The CDR3 length is 16 residues. The CDR3 nucleotides read TGTGCCAGCAGTTTAGTGGGCGGGACAGGGAGTCAGCCCCAGCATTTT. This codes for CASSLVGGTGSQPQHF.

CDR3 nucleotides: TGTGCCAGCAGTGACCAGGGGCCGTACTATGGCTACACCTTC. Translation gives CASSDQGPYYGYTF. The V and J genes are TRBV2 and TRBJ1-2, with D maybe TRBD1 (6 bases). Germline assignment: CDR1 SNHLY and CDR2 FYNNEI. The CDR3 loop spans 14 amino acids. V lost 3 bases and J 3 bases, leaving 11 bases between the germline ends.

The rearrangement uses TRBV6-6 and TRBJ1-1; D uncertain. CDR1 and CDR2 from the germline V gene are MNHNY and SVGAGI (reference sequence). The CDR3 length is 14 residues. V gave up 2 bases and J gave up 1 base, with 8 bases separating them. Here the CDR3 reads CASSYPGGNTEAFF. In DNA form, the CDR3 reads TGTGCCAGCAGTTACCCCGGAGGGAACACTGAAGCTTTCTTT.

The chain carries TRBV3-1 (or the pseudogene TRBV3-2) and TRBJ1-2, with 8 bases fitting TRBD1. J was trimmed by 8 bases and V by 1 base; bases with no gene match: 6. CDR1 and CDR2 (germline): LGHDT, YNNKEL (reference sequence). The CDR3 spans 14 residues. CDR3 in amino acids: CASSQARTGLGYTF. The CDR3 nucleotides read TGTGCCAGCAGCCAAGCGAGGACAGGGCTCGGCTACACCTTC.

CDR3: CASSAGHTYGNTIYF. In DNA, the CDR3 is TGTGCCAGCAGCGCAGGACACACCTATGGAAACACCATATATTTT. This chain joins TRBV7-8 and TRBJ1-3; the D gene is possibly TRBD1 (5 bases). V was trimmed by 5 bases and J by 3 bases, leaving 14 bases between them. The germline V gene has CDR1 SGHVS and CDR2 FQNEAQ. The CDR3 is made up of 15 amino acids.

J is TRBJ2-1 and V is TRBV5-4, with D tentatively TRBD2 (6 bases). V was clipped by 9 bases and J by 7 bases, with 17 bases between them. Germline loops: CDR1 SGHNT, CDR2 YYREEE (reference sequence). The CDR3 covers 13 residues. The CDR3 nucleotides are TGTGCCACCGGGGACTCTACGGTGAATGAGCAGTTCTTC. Translating it yields CATGDSTVNEQFF.

V gene TRBV27 combines with J gene TRBJ2-2; 12 nucleotides align to TRBD1. Germline V CDR1 and CDR2: MNHEY, SMNVEV (reference sequence). Trimming cost V 2 bases and J 2 bases; bases outside gene matches: 3. This CDR3 region has 17 residues. In nucleotides, the CDR3 is TGTGCCAGCAGTTTAACGGGACAGGGGGCAAACACCGGGGAGCTGTTTTTT. Protein product: CASSLTGQGANTGELFF.

The rearrangement uses TRBV4-2 and TRBJ2-3; 9 bases are a match to TRBD2. Germline CDR1 and CDR2: LGHNA and YNFKEQ. CDR3 length: 16 residues. V lost 0 bases, J lost 2 bases, and 3 bases stayed unmatched. CDR3 region: CASSQEVAGATDTQYF. CDR3 DNA: TGTGCCAGCAGCCAAGAAGTAGCGGGGGCCACAGATACGCAGTATTTT.

The V and J genes are TRBV14 and TRBJ2-5, with D hard to call. Germline V gene lookup returns CDR1 SGHDN and CDR2 FVKESK. Deletions cut 3 bases from V and 5 bases from J, with 16 bases between. This CDR3 region has 15 residues. The DNA of the CDR3 is TGTGCCAGCAGCCACAAAAGTGGGCTCGAGGAGACCCAGTACTTC. Its translation is CASSHKSGLEETQYF.

The DNA for the CDR3 is TGTGCCAGCTCCTTATTGGACAACACAGATACGCAGTATTTT. Its translation is CASSLLDNTDTQYF. The chain employs TRBV18 and TRBJ2-3; the D gene is possibly TRBD1 (5 bases). From germline, CDR1 is KGHSH and CDR2 LQKENI. The CDR3 contains 14 residues. V was cut by 6 bases and J by 2 bases, with 12 bases left in between. The variable domain in full, with the rest retrieved from reference TRBV18 and TRBJ2-3, is NAGVMQNPRHLVRRRGQEARLRCSPMKGHSHVYWYRQLPEEGLKFMVYLQKENIIDESGMPKERFSAEFPKEGPSILRIQQVVRGDSAAYFCASSLLDNTDTQYFGPGTRLTVL.

The V and J genes are TRBV10-3 and TRBJ1-1, with a possible D match to TRBD1 (6 bases). Per the germline V gene, CDR1 is ENHRY and CDR2 is SYGVKD. V lost 2 bases to trimming and J lost 7 bases, with 17 bases between them. This CDR3 contains 15 residues. In DNA form, the CDR3 reads TGTGCCATCAGTGAGGATTACAGGGCGGGAGGTGAAGCTTTCTTT. Translated, it gives CAISEDYRAGGEAFF.

This sequence joins TRBV19 and TRBJ2-4; TRBD1 aligns across 7 bases. CDR3 length equals 13 residues. After removal of 5 bases from V and 6 bases from J, the junction contained 4 bases not matched to a gene. CDR1 is LNHDA, CDR2 SQIVND, per germline (reference sequence). The CDR3 bases are TGTGCCAGTAGTCCCCGGGACAGAAACATTCAGTACTTC. Protein product: CASSPRDRNIQYF.

This clone appeared once. The chain joins TRBV9 to TRBJ2-1, with TRBD2 identical over 8 bases. This CDR3 is 15 amino acids long. V gave up 7 bases and J gave up 0 bases; unmatched junction bases: 6. In germline, CDR1 is SGDLS, CDR2 YYNGEE. The CDR3 loop reads CASGLGTSSYNEQFF. The CDR3 DNA sequence: TGTGCCAGCGGACTTGGGACTAGCTCCTACAATGAGCAGTTCTTC.

The chain joins TRBV7-8 to TRBJ1-6; TRBD1 agrees at 7 bases. The CDR3 has 15 residues. CDR1 is SGHVS and CDR2 is FQNEAQ in the germline V gene. Losses at the gene ends were 5 bases for V and 6 bases for J; bases not matched to a gene: 7. The CDR3 DNA is TGTGCCAGCAGCCCTAGGGACAGCATTAATTCACCCCTCCACTTT. This sequence encodes CASSPRDSINSPLHF.

The V gene is TRBV6-5, the J gene TRBJ1-1, with 9 bases identical to TRBD1. The CDR3 sequence is 15 residues long. Trimming cost V 6 bases and J 5 bases; bases outside gene matches: 10. From germline, CDR1 is MNHEY and CDR2 SVGAGI. In DNA, the CDR3 is TGTGCCAGCAGGAGGGGGGTAGGACAGGGGACTGAAGCTTTCTTT. Its protein product is CASRRGVGQGTEAFF.

The gene calls are TRBV28 and TRBJ2-3; 11 bases match TRBD2. The length of the CDR3 is 16 residues. The germline V gene encodes CDR1 MDHEN and CDR2 SYDVKM. The V segment lost 4 bases and the J segment 11 bases; nucleotides outside the gene matches: 14. In DNA form, the CDR3 reads TGTGCCAGCAGTTCACCCGGGCTTAGCGGGGGGGGAGGGCAGTATTTT. Protein product: CASSSPGLSGGGGQYF.

This clone was detected only once. The rearrangement links TRBV27 to TRBJ2-2; no definite D call. Germline V gives CDR1 MNHEY, CDR2 SMNVEV (reference sequence). The CDR3 consists of 12 residues. V was pared by 8 bases and J by 5 bases, with 9 bases between. CDR3 DNA: TGTGCCAGCCACTTTGGTACCGGGGAGCTGTTTTTT. Translated: CASHFGTGELFF.

In this sample, this clone turned up a few times. This sequence joins TRBV5-4 and TRBJ2-5; 9 positions match TRBD2. Germline CDR1 is SGHNT and CDR2 is YYREEE (reference sequence). The CDR3 contains 16 residues. J gave up 0 bases and V 4 bases, and 7 bases lay outside the gene matches. The CDR3 nucleotides are TGTGCCAGCAGCCCTTTGCTAGCGGGGAACCAAGAGACCCAGTACTTC. It specifies CASSPLLAGNQETQYF.

The count of this clone is one. The gene calls are TRBV18 and TRBJ1-3; D is ambiguous. The V gene lost 5 bases and the J gene lost 0 bases, with 5 bases spanning the gap. The germline CDR1 and CDR2 sequences are KGHSH and LQKENI. This CDR3 region has 13 residues. CDR3 in amino acids: CASSYSSGNTIYF. The CDR3 DNA sequence: TGTGCCAGCTCATACAGCTCTGGAAACACCATATATTTT. Combining the CDR3 with reference TRBV18 and TRBJ1-3 gives the whole variable domain NAGVMQNPRHLVRRRGQEARLRCSPMKGHSHVYWYRQLPEEGLKFMVYLQKENIIDESGMPKERFSAEFPKEGPSILRIQQVVRGDSAAYFCASSYSSGNTIYFGEGSWLTVV.

The chain recombines TRBV3-1 (or the pseudogene TRBV3-2) with TRBJ2-5; 12 bases match TRBD1. V shed 6 bases, J shed 4 bases, and the junction held 12 bases outside the gene matches. The CDR3 loop spans 17 amino acids. Germline lookup yields CDR1 LGHDT and CDR2 YNNKEL (reference sequence). CDR3 DNA: TGTGCCAGCAGTCCATACCGCCGGGACAGGGGGCGAGAGACCCAGTACTTC. This gives the protein CASSPYRRDRGRETQYF.

This clone was observed a handful of times. The rearrangement uses TRBV2 and TRBJ2-7; D is possibly TRBD1 (6 bases). Trimming removed 4 bases at V and 3 bases at J, with 16 bases between. Germline CDR1 is SNHLY and CDR2 is FYNNEI. The CDR3 contains 15 residues. As DNA, the CDR3 is TGTGCCAGCAGTGGTCAACAGGGTTCCCTCTACGAGCAGTACTTC. Its protein product is CASSGQQGSLYEQYF.

The V gene is TRBV9, the J gene TRBJ1-4; TRBD1 matches at 12 bases. The CDR3 covers 16 residues. V was pared by 3 bases and J by 7 bases, with 7 bases of the junction left unmatched. CDR1 is SGDLS and CDR2 is YYNGEE in the germline V gene. The CDR3: CASSASGTGGVEKLFF. The CDR3 nucleotides read TGTGCCAGCAGCGCTTCCGGGACAGGGGGCGTTGAAAAACTGTTTTTT. The full variable domain, rest sourced from reference TRBV9 and TRBJ1-4, is DSGVTQTPKHLITATGQRVTLRCSPRSGDLSVYWYQQSLDQGLQFLIQYYNGEERAKGNILERFSAQQFPDLHSELNLSSLELGDSALYFCASSASGTGGVEKLFFGSGTQLSVL.